One and the same sample provided the 8 T cell receptor beta chains below, sequenced in a study of blood T cell repertoires in COVID-19. This table comes from immunoSEQ multiplex PCR, and its TCRdb copy is limited to in-frame clones, with some not included. The sample includes roughly 160,000 clones, roughly 85% of them seen just once. The specimen sequenced was peripheral blood. The receptors originated from a woman of 80 years or more with active or convalescent COVID-19.

The genes are TRBV5-1 and TRBJ1-2; maybe TRBD1 (5 bases). Trimming removed 4 bases from V and 2 bases from J, with 15 bases in between. Germline CDR1 is SGHRS and CDR2 is YFSETQ. CDR3 size: 15 residues. The CDR3 DNA follows: TGCGCCAGCAGCCCTACCTTGCCAGGGAACTATGGCTACACCTTC. This codes for CASSPTLPGNYGYTF.

This chain links TRBV28 with TRBJ2-2; no definite D call. The V gene lost 5 bases and the J gene lost 0 bases, with 16 bases spanning the gap. This CDR3 is built from 17 residues. The germline V gene encodes CDR1 MDHEN and CDR2 SYDVKM. The CDR3 nucleotides read TGTGCCAGCAGTGGCGGCATAACTTCCGCGAACACCGGGGAGCTGTTTTTT. Protein product: CASSGGITSANTGELFF.

The chain has TRBV4-2 and TRBJ1-2; D is possibly TRBD1 (5 bases). V lost 1 base to trimming and J lost 6 bases, with 18 bases between them. Germline V gene sequence: CDR1 LGHNA, CDR2 YNFKEQ. The length of the CDR3 is 16 residues. The DNA of the CDR3 is TGTGCCAGCAGCCAAGGGGTGAACAAGGGGATCGATGGCTACACCTTC. Amino acid sequence: CASSQGVNKGIDGYTF.

The V call is TRBV9, the J call TRBJ1-6; D is perhaps TRBD1 (6 bases). CDR3 length: 15 amino acids. V was trimmed by 3 bases and J by 9 bases, leaving 16 bases between them. From germline, CDR1 is SGDLS and CDR2 YYNGEE. The CDR3 DNA sequence: TGTGCCAGCAGCGCCCACGACAGGCAGGGTTCACCCCTCCACTTT. Residues: CASSAHDRQGSPLHF.

This clone was seen once. The V call is TRBV12-3 or TRBV12-4, the J call TRBJ2-1; D is unclear. CDR3 length: 13 amino acids. Trimming took off 1 base at V and 10 bases at J, with 11 bases between the two ends. CDR3 sequence reads: CASSLGRMGEQFF. In DNA form, the CDR3 reads TGTGCCAGCAGTTTAGGCAGGATGGGCGAGCAGTTCTTC.

The J gene is TRBJ2-1, the V gene TRBV5-1; D might be TRBD2 (5 bases). From germline, CDR1 is SGHRS and CDR2 YFSETQ. The CDR3 covers 15 residues. V lost 5 bases and J 0 bases, leaving 12 bases between the germline ends. The CDR3 coding sequence is TGCGCCAGCAGAGCGGACGTAAGCTCCTACAATGAGCAGTTCTTC. It yields the protein CASRADVSSYNEQFF.

V gene TRBV3-1 (or the pseudogene TRBV3-2) combines with J gene TRBJ2-2; D possibly corresponds to TRBD2 (5 bases). There are 12 residues in the CDR3. V was clipped by 6 bases and J by 3 bases, with 5 bases between them. Germline V gene sequence: CDR1 LGHDT, CDR2 YNNKEL (reference sequence). CDR3 nucleotide sequence: TGTGCCAGCAGGCGGGACACCGGGGAGCTGTTTTTT. Translating gives CASRRDTGELFF.

V usage is TRBV30 and J usage is TRBJ2-7, with a weak D call TRBD1 (5 bases). V lost 0 bases, J lost 7 bases, and 16 bases lay in between. Germline CDR1 reads GTSNPN; CDR2 reads SVGIG (reference sequence). This CDR3 is 14 amino acids long. The CDR3 coding sequence is TGTGCCTGGAGTGTATTGGGCAGGGTAGGGGAGCAGTACTTC. Residues: CAWSVLGRVGEQYF. Filled out from reference TRBV30 and TRBJ2-7, the complete variable domain reads SQTIHQWPATLVQPVGSPLSLECTVEGTSNPNLYWYRQAAGRGLQLLFYSVGIGQISSEVPQNLSASRPQDRQFILSSKKLLLSDSGFYLCAWSVLGRVGEQYFGPGTRLTVT.